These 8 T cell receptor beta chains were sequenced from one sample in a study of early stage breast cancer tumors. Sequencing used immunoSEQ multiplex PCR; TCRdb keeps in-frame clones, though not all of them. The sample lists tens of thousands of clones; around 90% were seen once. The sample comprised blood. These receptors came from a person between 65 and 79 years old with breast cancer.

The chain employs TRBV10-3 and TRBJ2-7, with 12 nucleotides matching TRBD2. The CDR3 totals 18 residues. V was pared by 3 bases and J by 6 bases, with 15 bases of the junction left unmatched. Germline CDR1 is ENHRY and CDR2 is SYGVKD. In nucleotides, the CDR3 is TGTGCCATCAGTGATAGGGCTAGCGGGGGGGCCCATCTAGGCGAGCAGTACTTC. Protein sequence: CAISDRASGGAHLGEQYF.

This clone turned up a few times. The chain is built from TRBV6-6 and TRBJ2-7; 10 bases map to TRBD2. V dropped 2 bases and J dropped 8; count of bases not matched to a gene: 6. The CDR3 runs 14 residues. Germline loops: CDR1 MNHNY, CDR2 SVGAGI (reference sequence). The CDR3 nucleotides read TGTGCCAGCAGTTACACGGGACTAGCGTCGAAGCAGTACTTC. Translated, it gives CASSYTGLASKQYF.

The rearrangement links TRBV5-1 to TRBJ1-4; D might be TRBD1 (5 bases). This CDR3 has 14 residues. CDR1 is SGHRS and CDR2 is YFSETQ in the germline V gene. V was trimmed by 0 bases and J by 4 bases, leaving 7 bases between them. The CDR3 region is CASSLGQINEKLFF. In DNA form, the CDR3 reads TGCGCCAGCAGCTTGGGACAGATTAATGAAAAACTGTTTTTT.

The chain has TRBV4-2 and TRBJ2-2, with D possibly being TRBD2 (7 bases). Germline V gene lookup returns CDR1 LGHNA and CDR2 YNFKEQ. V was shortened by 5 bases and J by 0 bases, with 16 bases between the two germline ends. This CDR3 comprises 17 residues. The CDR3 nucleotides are TGTGCCAGCAGCTCCCCCCGGGGGGCATCGAACACCGGGGAGCTGTTTTTT. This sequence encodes CASSSPRGASNTGELFF.

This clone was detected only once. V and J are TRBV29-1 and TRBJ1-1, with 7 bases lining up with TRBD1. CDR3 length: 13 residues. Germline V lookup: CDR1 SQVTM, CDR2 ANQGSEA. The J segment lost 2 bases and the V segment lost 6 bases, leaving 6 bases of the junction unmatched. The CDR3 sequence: CSVGTDSNTEAFF. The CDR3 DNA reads TGCAGCGTCGGGACAGACTCCAACACTGAAGCTTTCTTT. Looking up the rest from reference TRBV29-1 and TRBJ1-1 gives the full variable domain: SAVISQKPSRDICQRGTSLTIQCQVDSQVTMMFWYRQQPGQSLTLIATANQGSEATYESGFVIDKFPISRPNLTFSTLTVSNMSPEDSSIYLCSVGTDSNTEAFFGQGTRLTVV.

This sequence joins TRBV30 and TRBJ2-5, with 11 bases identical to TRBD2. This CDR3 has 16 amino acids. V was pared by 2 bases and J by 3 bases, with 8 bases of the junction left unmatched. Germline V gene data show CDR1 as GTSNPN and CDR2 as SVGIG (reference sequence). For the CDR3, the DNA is TGTGCCTGGAGTACAACTAGCGGGAGACAGGAAGAGACCCAGTACTTC. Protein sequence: CAWSTTSGRQEETQYF.

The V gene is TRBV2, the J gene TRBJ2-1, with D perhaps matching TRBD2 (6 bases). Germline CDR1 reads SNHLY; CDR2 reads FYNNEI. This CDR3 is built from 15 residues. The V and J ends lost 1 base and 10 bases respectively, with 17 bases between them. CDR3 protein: CASSEERAGLGEQFF. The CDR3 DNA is TGTGCCAGCAGTGAAGAGCGGGCGGGCCTAGGGGAGCAGTTCTTC.

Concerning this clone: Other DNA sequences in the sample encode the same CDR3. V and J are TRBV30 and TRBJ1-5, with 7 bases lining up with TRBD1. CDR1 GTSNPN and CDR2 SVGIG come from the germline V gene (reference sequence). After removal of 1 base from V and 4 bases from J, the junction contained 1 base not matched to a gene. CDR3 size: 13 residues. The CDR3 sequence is CAWSGQGNQPQHF. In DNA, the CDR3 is TGTGCCTGGAGTGGACAGGGAAATCAGCCCCAGCATTTT.